The 4 T cell receptor beta chains below all came from one sample that was sequenced in a study of control samples from healthy donors and cancer patients. Sequencing used immunoSEQ multiplex PCR; TCRdb keeps in-frame clones, though not all of them. Among about 180,000 clones listed, nearly 90% were seen once. The sample was blood. These receptor sequences come from a woman aged 45-59 years in good health.

The V and J genes are TRBV7-2 and TRBJ2-7; D uncertain. Germline assignment: CDR1 SGHTA and CDR2 FQGNSA. The CDR3 has 11 amino acids. The ends were cut back, 5 bases at V and 2 bases at J, with 4 bases in the middle. CDR3 DNA sequence: TGTGCCAGCAGCCCCGCCTACGAGCAGTACTTC. It translates to CASSPAYEQYF.

The genes are TRBV7-9 and TRBJ2-5; D may be TRBD1 (7 bases). Trimming took 3 bases from V and 4 from J, leaving 18 bases between them. Germline-derived CDR1 and CDR2 are SEHNR and FQNEAQ (reference sequence). The CDR3 is made up of 16 amino acids. Written as DNA, the CDR3 is TGTGCCAGCAGCTTCGTAGTAGGGGGCGGGACAGAGACCCAGTACTTC. Its translation: CASSFVVGGGTETQYF.

The chain links TRBV5-1 to TRBJ1-5; D perhaps matches TRBD1 (6 bases). V lost 0 bases and J lost 1, with 8 bases in between. The V gene's germline CDR1 is SGHRS and CDR2 YFSETQ. The CDR3 covers 15 residues. The CDR3: CASSLGGGSNQPQHF. CDR3 coding DNA: TGCGCCAGCAGCTTGGGGGGGGGCAGCAATCAGCCCCAGCATTTT.

The genes are TRBV28 and TRBJ1-2, with a possible D match to TRBD1 (5 bases). Trimming took off 5 bases at V and 5 bases at J, with 12 bases between the two ends. Germline assignment: CDR1 MDHEN and CDR2 SYDVKM. There are 13 residues in the CDR3. CDR3 sequence reads: CASSNFRGYGYTF. CDR3 bases: TGTGCCAGCAGTAACTTCCGGGGGTATGGCTACACCTTC.